These 19 T cell receptor beta chains originate from one sample sequenced in a study of blood T cell repertoires in COVID-19. Sequencing was performed with immunoSEQ multiplex PCR; in TCRdb, only in-frame clones are kept and a portion is missing. Of 150,000 or so clones in the sample, almost 85% were seen once. Sequenced input: peripheral blood. The receptors come from a man aged 40-49 years who had recovered from COVID-19.

The V and J genes are TRBV12-5 and TRBJ2-7; no definite D call. The CDR3 sequence is 12 residues long. CDR1 is LGHNT, CDR2 FRNRAP, per germline. V dropped 1 base and J dropped 6 bases, with 7 bases sitting between them. Here the CDR3 reads CASGLDFGEQYF. Written as DNA, the CDR3 is TGTGCTAGTGGTTTGGACTTTGGCGAGCAGTACTTC. Full variable domain (outside the CDR3, taken from reference TRBV12-5 and TRBJ2-7): DARVTQTPRHKVTEMGQEVTMRCQPILGHNTVFWYRQTMMQGLELLAYFRNRAPLDDSGMPKDRFSAEMPDATLATLKIQPSEPRDSAVYFCASGLDFGEQYFGPGTRLTVT.

In its sample, this clone was seen once. The chain joins TRBV7-8 to TRBJ2-2, with TRBD1 matching 7 bases. CDR3 length equals 14 residues. Germline lookup yields CDR1 SGHVS and CDR2 FQNEAQ. Trimming at V came to 5 bases and at J to 1 base, leaving 1 base not matched to a gene. Here the CDR3 DNA reads TGTGCCAGCAGCGGGACAGTGAACACCGGGGAGCTGTTTTTT. Protein product: CASSGTVNTGELFF.

This chain connects TRBV11-2 to TRBJ2-7, with a weak D call TRBD2 (5 bases). The CDR3 has 14 amino acids. Germline loops: CDR1 SGHAT, CDR2 FQNNGV. Trimming shortened V by 6 bases and J by 5 bases, and 17 bases separated the two germline ends. CDR3 DNA sequence: TGTGCCAGCAGTAAGACTAAGCAGTCCCACGAGCAGTACTTC. It specifies CASSKTKQSHEQYF.

This clone occurred once. This chain connects TRBV6-6 to TRBJ2-7; tentative D call: TRBD1 (6 bases). There are 14 residues in the CDR3. Germline V gene lookup returns CDR1 MNHNY and CDR2 SVGAGI (reference sequence). Trimming stripped 5 bases from V and 5 bases from J, with 16 bases between. CDR3 amino acids: CASSPTGSRDEQYF. DNA for the CDR3: TGTGCCAGCAGTCCCACAGGGTCCCGAGACGAGCAGTACTTC.

J is TRBJ2-2 and V is TRBV14; 7 bases fit TRBD2. J gave up 2 bases and V 3 bases, and 3 bases lay outside the gene matches. Per germline, CDR1 SGHDN and CDR2 FVKESK. The CDR3 length is 15 residues. The chain's CDR3 is CASSQGGVNTGELFF. The DNA for the CDR3 is TGTGCCAGCAGCCAGGGAGGGGTTAACACCGGGGAGCTGTTTTTT. The whole variable domain, remainder taken from reference TRBV14 and TRBJ2-2, is EAGVTQFPSHSVIEKGQTVTLRCDPISGHDNLYWYRRVMGKEIKFLLHFVKESKQDESGMPNNRFLAERTGGTYSTLKVQPAELEDSGVYFCASSQGGVNTGELFFGEGSRLTVL.

J is TRBJ2-5 and V is TRBV6-5, with 8 bases that match TRBD2. V shed 7 bases, J shed 4 bases, and the junction held 8 bases outside the gene matches. The CDR3 runs 14 residues. The germline V gene has CDR1 MNHEY and CDR2 SVGAGI. The CDR3 DNA is TGTGCCAGCACTAGCCGGGGGGGACCAGAGACCCAGTACTTC. Translating it yields CASTSRGGPETQYF.

The sample holds one count of this clone. The chain carries TRBV2 and TRBJ1-5; D is unresolved. V was clipped by 6 bases and J by 6 bases, with 18 bases between them. The CDR3 sequence is 15 residues long. In germline, CDR1 is SNHLY, CDR2 FYNNEI. The CDR3 nucleotides are TGTGCCAGCAGGCCCGGAGAGAGGGAACGTCAGCCCCAGCATTTT. Amino acids: CASRPGERERQPQHF.

The V gene is TRBV9, the J gene TRBJ2-6, with TRBD1 as a possible D gene (5 bases). The CDR3 covers 15 residues. Trimming stripped 2 bases from V and 3 bases from J, with 9 bases between. CDR1 is SGDLS, CDR2 YYNGEE, per germline. The CDR3 coding sequence is TGTGCCAGCAGCGTGACAGAGTTTGGGGCCAACGTCCTGACTTTC. Protein: CASSVTEFGANVLTF.

This clone was seen a few times. The chain links TRBV11-2 to TRBJ1-1; D is perhaps TRBD1 (5 bases). CDR1 and CDR2 (germline): SGHAT, FQNNGV. V was cut by 3 bases and J by 5 bases, with 10 bases left in between. There are 13 residues in the CDR3. The CDR3, as DNA: TGTGCCAGCAGCTTTATAGGGGTTACTGAAGCTTTCTTT. It is translated as CASSFIGVTEAFF.

This clone was observed a single time. The gene calls are TRBV28 and TRBJ2-7; D may be TRBD1 (6 bases). The germline V gene encodes CDR1 MDHEN and CDR2 SYDVKM. The V gene lost 1 base and the J gene lost 2 bases, with 12 bases spanning the gap. The CDR3 runs to 15 residues. CDR3 in amino acids: CASSLFGGQAYEQYF. CDR3 sequence (DNA): TGTGCCAGCAGTTTATTTGGGGGCCAGGCCTACGAGCAGTACTTC.

This clone was seen only a few times. The rearrangement uses TRBV9 and TRBJ1-6; tentative D call: TRBD1 (5 bases). The germline V and J ends were trimmed by 4 bases and 7 bases, with 12 bases remaining between them. This CDR3 is 14 amino acids long. CDR1 and CDR2 (germline): SGDLS, YYNGEE. The CDR3 bases are TGTGCCAGCAGCCCTGGACGGACAAATTCACCCCTCCACTTT. Its protein is CASSPGRTNSPLHF.

A single count supports this clone. The chain recombines TRBV7-2 with TRBJ2-5; 12 bases fit TRBD2. This CDR3 is built from 16 residues. Germline V gives CDR1 SGHTA, CDR2 FQGNSA. V dropped 4 bases and J dropped 3; count of bases not matched to a gene: 6. CDR3 loop: CASSSGTSGFKETQYF. In DNA, the CDR3 is TGTGCCAGCAGCTCGGGGACTAGCGGGTTTAAAGAGACCCAGTACTTC.

V gene TRBV6-5 combines with J gene TRBJ2-3; 7 nucleotides align to TRBD1. The CDR3 sequence is 14 residues long. V gave up 10 bases and J gave up 3 bases; unmatched junction bases: 10. The germline gives CDR1 MNHEY, CDR2 SVGAGI. The CDR3 DNA reads TGTGCCACCACCGGAGAGGGGGCAACAGATACGCAGTATTTT. Translating it yields CATTGEGATDTQYF.

CDR3 bases: TGTGCCAGCAGCCAAGGACTAGCGGGGTGGCAAGAGACCCAGTACTTC. Translated: CASSQGLAGWQETQYF. This rearrangement joins TRBV2 to TRBJ2-5; 12 bases fit TRBD2. The V gene end was trimmed by 6 bases and the J gene end by 2 bases; junction bases not matched to a gene: 7. The CDR3 runs 16 residues. The germline gives CDR1 SNHLY, CDR2 FYNNEI.

Comment on this clone: Additional DNA sequences in this sample encode the identical CDR3. The gene calls are TRBV5-4 and TRBJ2-5, with 11 nucleotides matching TRBD2. Per germline, CDR1 SGHNT and CDR2 YYREEE (reference sequence). The CDR3 extends over 16 amino acids. The junction had 7 bases not matched to a gene; V was cut back by 5 bases and J by 1 base. CDR3 DNA: TGTGCCAGCAGTCCCGGGACTAGCGGAAGCCAAGAGACCCAGTACTTC. Translating gives CASSPGTSGSQETQYF.

The chain uses TRBV10-2 and TRBJ2-5; D gene uncertain. The CDR3 is made up of 12 amino acids. V shed 6 bases and J shed 8 bases, with 13 bases lying between them. The germline V gene has CDR1 WSHSY and CDR2 SAAADI. The CDR3 DNA sequence: TGCGCCAGCAGCCCCCCCCTTCTAACCCAGTACTTC. It yields the protein CASSPPLLTQYF.

The chain links TRBV3-1 (or the pseudogene TRBV3-2) to TRBJ2-5; tentatively, D is TRBD2 (5 bases). V lost 2 bases and J lost 7, with 17 bases in between. CDR3 size: 15 residues. Germline V gene lookup returns CDR1 LGHDT and CDR2 YNNKEL (reference sequence). The CDR3 DNA follows: TGTGCCAGCAGCCAAAAGGGAGACTGGGCAGGGACCCAGTACTTC. This codes for CASSQKGDWAGTQYF.

CDR3 in DNA: TGTGCCAGCAGCGACTTCTCACAGGGTAACTATGGCTACACCTTC. It is translated as CASSDFSQGNYGYTF. The V and J genes are TRBV5-4 and TRBJ1-2; maybe TRBD1 (6 bases). CDR3 size: 15 residues. V was clipped by 4 bases and J by 1 base, with 14 bases between them. Germline V lookup: CDR1 SGHNT, CDR2 YYREEE (reference sequence).

V usage is TRBV3-1 (or the pseudogene TRBV3-2) and J usage is TRBJ1-4; maybe TRBD1 (5 bases). V lost 1 base to trimming and J lost 6 bases, with 9 bases between them. Germline CDR1 is LGHDT and CDR2 is YNNKEL (reference sequence). The CDR3 extends over 14 amino acids. The CDR3 sequence: CASSQGGADEKLFF. The CDR3, as DNA: TGTGCCAGCAGCCAAGGGGGCGCGGATGAAAAACTGTTTTTT.